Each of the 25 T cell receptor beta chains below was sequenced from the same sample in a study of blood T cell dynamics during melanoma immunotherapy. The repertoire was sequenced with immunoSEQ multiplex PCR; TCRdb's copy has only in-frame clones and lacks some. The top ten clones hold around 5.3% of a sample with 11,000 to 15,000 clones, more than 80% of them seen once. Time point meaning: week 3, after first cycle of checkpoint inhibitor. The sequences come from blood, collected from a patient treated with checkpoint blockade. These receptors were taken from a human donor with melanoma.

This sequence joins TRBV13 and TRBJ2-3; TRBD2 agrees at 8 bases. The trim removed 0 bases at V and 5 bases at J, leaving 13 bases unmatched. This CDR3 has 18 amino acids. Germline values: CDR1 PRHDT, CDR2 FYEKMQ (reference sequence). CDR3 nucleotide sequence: TGTGCCAGCAGCTTAGGAGGTTGGCGGGAGGTTAAGAGAGATACGCAGTATTTT. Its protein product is CASSLGGWREVKRDTQYF.

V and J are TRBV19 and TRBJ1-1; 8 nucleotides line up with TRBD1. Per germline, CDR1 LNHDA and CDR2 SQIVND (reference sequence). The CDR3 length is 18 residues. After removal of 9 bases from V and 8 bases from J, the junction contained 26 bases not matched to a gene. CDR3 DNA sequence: TGTGCCAGCCTCAACAACGGGGCAGGGGGCCCCCCCAGTGGGGAAGCTTTCTTT. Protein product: CASLNNGAGGPPSGEAFF.

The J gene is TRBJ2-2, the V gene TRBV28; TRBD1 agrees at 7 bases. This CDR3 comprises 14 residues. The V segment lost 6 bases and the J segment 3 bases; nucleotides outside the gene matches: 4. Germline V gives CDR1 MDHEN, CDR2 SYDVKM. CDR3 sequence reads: CASRTGWDTGELFF. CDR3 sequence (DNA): TGTGCCAGCAGGACAGGGTGGGACACCGGGGAGCTGTTTTTT.

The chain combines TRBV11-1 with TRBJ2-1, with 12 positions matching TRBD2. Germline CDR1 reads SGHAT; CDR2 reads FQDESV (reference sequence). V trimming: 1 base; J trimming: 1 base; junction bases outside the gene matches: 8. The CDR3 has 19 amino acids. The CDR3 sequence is CASSLVRLAGGPSYNEQFF. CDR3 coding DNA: TGTGCCAGCAGCTTAGTTCGGCTAGCGGGAGGGCCTTCCTACAATGAGCAGTTCTTC.

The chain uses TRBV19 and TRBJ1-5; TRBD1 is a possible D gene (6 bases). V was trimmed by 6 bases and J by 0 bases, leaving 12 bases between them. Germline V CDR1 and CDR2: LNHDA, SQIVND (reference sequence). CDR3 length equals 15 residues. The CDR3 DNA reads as TGTGCCAGTAGGCCTCAGGGGTTTAGCAATCAGCCCCAGCATTTT. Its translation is CASRPQGFSNQPQHF.

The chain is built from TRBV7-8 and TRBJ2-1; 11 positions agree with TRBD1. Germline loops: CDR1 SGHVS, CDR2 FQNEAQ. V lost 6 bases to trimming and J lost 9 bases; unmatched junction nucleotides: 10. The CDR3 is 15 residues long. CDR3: CASRTTGTGGGEQFF. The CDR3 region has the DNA TGTGCCAGCAGGACAACCGGGACAGGGGGAGGTGAGCAGTTCTTC.

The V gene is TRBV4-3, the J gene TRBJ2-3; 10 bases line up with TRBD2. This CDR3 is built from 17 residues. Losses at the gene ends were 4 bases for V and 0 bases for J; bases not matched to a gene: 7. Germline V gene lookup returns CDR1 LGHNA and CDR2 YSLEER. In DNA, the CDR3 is TGCGCCAGCAGCCGAGCCGGGACTAGCGCGAGCACAGATACGCAGTATTTT. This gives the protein CASSRAGTSASTDTQYF.

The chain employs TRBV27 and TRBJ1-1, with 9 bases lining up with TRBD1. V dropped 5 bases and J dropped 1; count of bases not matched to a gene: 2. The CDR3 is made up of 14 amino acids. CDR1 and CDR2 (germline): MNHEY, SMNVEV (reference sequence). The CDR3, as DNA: TGTGCCAGCAGTACACAGGGGGCGAACACTGAAGCTTTCTTT. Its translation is CASSTQGANTEAFF.

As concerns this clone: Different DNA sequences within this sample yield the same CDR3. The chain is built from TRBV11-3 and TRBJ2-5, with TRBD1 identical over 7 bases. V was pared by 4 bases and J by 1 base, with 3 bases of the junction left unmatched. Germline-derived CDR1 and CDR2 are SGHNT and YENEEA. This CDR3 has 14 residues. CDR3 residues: CASSSGTAQETQYF. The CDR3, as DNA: TGTGCCAGCAGCTCCGGGACAGCCCAAGAGACCCAGTACTTC.

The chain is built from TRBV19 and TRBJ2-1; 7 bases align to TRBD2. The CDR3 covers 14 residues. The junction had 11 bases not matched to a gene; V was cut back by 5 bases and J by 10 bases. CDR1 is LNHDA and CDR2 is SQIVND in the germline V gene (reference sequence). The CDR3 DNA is TGTGCCAGTAGTGCCCGAGGACTAGACGGCGAGCAGTTCTTC. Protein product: CASSARGLDGEQFF.

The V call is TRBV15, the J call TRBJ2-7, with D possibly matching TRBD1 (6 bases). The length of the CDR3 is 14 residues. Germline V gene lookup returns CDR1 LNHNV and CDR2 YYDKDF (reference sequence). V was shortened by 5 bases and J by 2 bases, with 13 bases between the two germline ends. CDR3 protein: CATSPGQRPYEQYF. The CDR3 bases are TGTGCCACCAGCCCAGGACAGCGACCCTACGAGCAGTACTTC.

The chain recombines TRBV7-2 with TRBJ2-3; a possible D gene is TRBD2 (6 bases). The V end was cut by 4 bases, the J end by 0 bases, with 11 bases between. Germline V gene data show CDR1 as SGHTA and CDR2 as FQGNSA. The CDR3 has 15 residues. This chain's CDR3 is CASSYSGESTDTQYF. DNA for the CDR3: TGTGCCAGCAGCTATAGCGGAGAAAGCACAGATACGCAGTATTTT.

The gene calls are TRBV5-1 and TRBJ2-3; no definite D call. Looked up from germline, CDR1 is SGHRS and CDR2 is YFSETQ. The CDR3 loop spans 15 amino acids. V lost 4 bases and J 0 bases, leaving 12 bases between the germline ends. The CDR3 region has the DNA TGCGCCAGCAGCCCCAAGGGATCTAGCACAGATACGCAGTATTTT. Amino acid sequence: CASSPKGSSTDTQYF.

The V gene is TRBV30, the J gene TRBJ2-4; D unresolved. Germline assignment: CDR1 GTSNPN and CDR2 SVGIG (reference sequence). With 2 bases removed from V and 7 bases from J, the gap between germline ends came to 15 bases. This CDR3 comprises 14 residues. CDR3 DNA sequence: TGTGCCTGGAGTACTCTCAGACCTGGGAACATTCAGTACTTC. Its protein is CAWSTLRPGNIQYF.

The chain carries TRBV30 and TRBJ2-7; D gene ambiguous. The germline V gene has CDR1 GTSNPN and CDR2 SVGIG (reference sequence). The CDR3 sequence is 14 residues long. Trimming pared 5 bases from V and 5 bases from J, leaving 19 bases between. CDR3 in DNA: TGTGCCTGGCGCCAAACCCCCCGCGGCGACGAGCAGTACTTC. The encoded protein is CAWRQTPRGDEQYF.

The CDR3 nucleotides read TGTGCCAGCAGGCCCGGGACTAGCGCCCACAATGAGCAGTTCTTC. Translated, it gives CASRPGTSAHNEQFF. The chain combines TRBV27 with TRBJ2-1, with 10 bases aligning to TRBD2. V lost 6 bases to trimming and J lost 5 bases; unmatched junction nucleotides: 7. Germline values: CDR1 MNHEY, CDR2 SMNVEV (reference sequence). CDR3 size: 15 residues.

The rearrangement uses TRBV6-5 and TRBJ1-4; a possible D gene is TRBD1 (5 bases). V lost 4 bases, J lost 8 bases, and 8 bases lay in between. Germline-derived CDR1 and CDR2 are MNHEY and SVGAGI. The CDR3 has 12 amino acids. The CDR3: CASSSGYEKLFF. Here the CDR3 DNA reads TGTGCCAGCAGTTCAGGGTACGAAAAACTGTTTTTT.

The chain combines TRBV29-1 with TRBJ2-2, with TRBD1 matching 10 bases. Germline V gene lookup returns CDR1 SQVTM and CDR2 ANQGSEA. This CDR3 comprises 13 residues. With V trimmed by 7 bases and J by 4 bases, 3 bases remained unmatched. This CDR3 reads CSARTGGTGELFF. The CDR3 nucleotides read TGCAGCGCAAGGACAGGGGGCACCGGGGAGCTGTTTTTT.

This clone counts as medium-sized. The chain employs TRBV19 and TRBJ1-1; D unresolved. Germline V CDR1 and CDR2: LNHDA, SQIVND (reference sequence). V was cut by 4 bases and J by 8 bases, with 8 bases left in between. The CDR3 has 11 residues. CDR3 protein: CASSTQAEAFF. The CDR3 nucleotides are TGTGCCAGTAGTACCCAGGCAGAAGCTTTCTTT.

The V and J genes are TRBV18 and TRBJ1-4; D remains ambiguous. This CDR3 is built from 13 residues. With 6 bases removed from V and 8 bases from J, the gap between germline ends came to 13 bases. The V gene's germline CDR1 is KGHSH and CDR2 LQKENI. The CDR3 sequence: CASSPTRGEKLFF. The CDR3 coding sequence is TGTGCCAGCTCCCCAACACGCGGGGAAAAACTGTTTTTT.

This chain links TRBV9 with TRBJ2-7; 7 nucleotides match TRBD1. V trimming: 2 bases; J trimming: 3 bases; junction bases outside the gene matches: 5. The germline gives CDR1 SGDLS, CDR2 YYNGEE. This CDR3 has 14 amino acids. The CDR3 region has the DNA TGTGCCAGCAGCGTTGGCTCAGGGGGCTACGAGCAGTACTTC. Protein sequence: CASSVGSGGYEQYF.

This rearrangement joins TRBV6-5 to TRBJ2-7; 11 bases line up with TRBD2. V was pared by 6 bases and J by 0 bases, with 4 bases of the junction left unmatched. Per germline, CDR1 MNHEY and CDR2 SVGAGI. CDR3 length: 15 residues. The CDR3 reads CASRLTSGASYEQYF. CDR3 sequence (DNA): TGTGCCAGCAGGCTGACTAGCGGGGCCTCCTACGAGCAGTACTTC.

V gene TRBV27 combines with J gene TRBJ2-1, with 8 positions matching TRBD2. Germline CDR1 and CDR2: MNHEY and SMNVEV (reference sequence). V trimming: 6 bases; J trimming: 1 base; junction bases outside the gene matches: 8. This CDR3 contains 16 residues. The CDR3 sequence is CASRNGLAPSYNEQFF. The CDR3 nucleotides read TGTGCCAGCAGGAATGGACTAGCCCCTTCCTACAATGAGCAGTTCTTC.

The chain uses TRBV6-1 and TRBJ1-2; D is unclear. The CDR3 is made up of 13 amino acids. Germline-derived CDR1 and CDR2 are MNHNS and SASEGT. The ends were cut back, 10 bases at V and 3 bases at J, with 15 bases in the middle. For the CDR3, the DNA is TGTGCCACCAACGGGATGCATGACTATGGCTACACCTTC. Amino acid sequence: CATNGMHDYGYTF.

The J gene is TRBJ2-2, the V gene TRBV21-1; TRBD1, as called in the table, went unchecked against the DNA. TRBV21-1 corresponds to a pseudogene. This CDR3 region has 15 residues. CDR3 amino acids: CASSYRGWGTGELFF. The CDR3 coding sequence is TGTGCCAGCAGCTACAGGGGGTGGGGCACCGGGGAGCTGTTTTTT.